This T cell receptor (beta chain) was identified in a study of early T cells in non-severe SARS-CoV-2 infection. Unique molecular identifiers were attached to individual cDNA molecules. TCRdb itself ran the 5' RACE reads through MiXCR, one entry per CDR3 protein. Found here are tens of thousands of distinct CDR3 sequences, less than 12% of them singletons; the top ten hold around a sixth. CDR3 size: 12 residues. Germline-derived CDR1 and CDR2 are GTSNPN and SVGIG (reference sequence). Between the trimmed V and J ends, which lost 3 bases and 0 bases, there was a span of 6 bases. The TCR sequence derives from an adult who was a healthcare worker with PCR-confirmed SARS-CoV-2 infection or an uninfected control (not recorded which). This specimen was whole blood, taken at baseline. This chain links TRBV30 with TRBJ2-7; D uncertain. The CDR3 DNA sequence: TGTGCCTGGAGGACTTACTCCTACGAGCAGTACTTC. It specifies CAWRTYSYEQYF.